What follows is one T cell receptor beta chain and its context. Its antigen is not identified. This sample is drawn from a study of T cell responses to AZD1222 COVID-19 vaccine. The overall study: Pooling of second doses given at about 4 or about 12 weeks was done. General study results and limits: Nearly half of spike-specific TCRs reportedly target unmutated variant regions.

The protocol was immunoSEQ multiplex PCR, while the TCRdb copy is restricted to in-frame clones and leaves out a portion. The table includes about 85,000 clones, 75% to 90% detected once. Material: peripheral blood, obtained on day 0 of AZD1222 vaccination. This clonotype was sampled from an adult in good health.

Here the CDR3 DNA reads TGTGCCAGCAGTTTAAGGACTAGCGGAGAATGGGGGACCCAGTACTTC. It is translated as CASSLRTSGEWGTQYF. The chain carries TRBV28 and TRBJ2-5, with TRBD2 identical over 10 bases. With V trimmed by 2 bases and J by 7 bases, 10 bases remained unmatched. The CDR3 extends over 16 amino acids. Germline V lookup: CDR1 MDHEN, CDR2 SYDVKM. Supplemented by reference TRBV28 and TRBJ2-5, the full variable domain reads DVKVTQSSRYLVKRTGEKVFLECVQDMDHENMFWYRQDPGLGLRLIYFSYDVKMKEKGDIPEGYSVSREKKERFSLILESASTNQTSMYLCASSLRTSGEWGTQYFGPGTRLLVL.